This T cell receptor beta chain derives from a study of Graves' ophthalmopathy and Graves' hyperthyroidism. This clonotype came up many times. Amplification of TCR beta CDR3 regions used RNA transcripts. HTBI-primed RT-PCR formed the first round, and a multiplex PCR formed the second. TCRdb reprocessed the multiplex PCR reads via MiXCR and lists one record per CDR3 protein. This table has 600,000 to 950,000 distinct CDR3 sequences, 40% appearing once. The sequenced material came from peripheral blood. The sequence was obtained from an adult man with Graves' ophthalmopathy.

CDR3 protein: CASSSAGTGFETQYF. In DNA form, the CDR3 reads TGTGCCAGCAGCTCAGCCGGGACAGGGTTCGAGACCCAGTACTTC. The chain uses TRBV7-9 and TRBJ2-5, with 9 bases aligning to TRBD1. The V and J ends lost 4 bases and 5 bases, in that order; junction bases with no gene match: 8. CDR1 and CDR2 from the germline V gene are SEHNR and FQNEAQ (reference sequence). This CDR3 comprises 15 residues. The variable domain in full, with the rest retrieved from reference TRBV7-9 and TRBJ2-5, is DTGVSQNPRHKITKRGQNVTFRCDPISEHNRLYWYRQTLGQGPEFLTYFQNEAQLEKSRLLSDRFSAERPKGSFSTLEIQRTEQGDSAMYLCASSSAGTGFETQYFGPGTRLLVL.